This T cell receptor (beta chain) was documented in a study of blood T cell repertoires in COVID-19. Germline-derived CDR1 and CDR2 are GTSNPN and SVGIG (reference sequence). This CDR3 has 14 residues. Trimming cost V 3 bases and J 1 base, with 12 bases left between them. The protocol was immunoSEQ multiplex PCR, while the TCRdb copy is restricted to in-frame clones and leaves out a portion. The sample lists a few hundred thousand clones, more than 75% occurring once. V and J are TRBV30 and TRBJ1-1, with D hard to call. The TCR comes from a woman aged 35 to 49 who had recovered from COVID-19. The sample was peripheral blood. The chain's CDR3 is CAWSPPLANTEAFF. CDR3 coding DNA: TGTGCCTGGAGCCCCCCGTTAGCGAACACTGAAGCTTTCTTT.